The text below deals with one TCR beta chain. The data originate from a study of blood T cell repertoires in COVID-19. Study background: Spain, Italy and the United States supplied samples that represented acute and convalescent COVID-19. PBMCs, B-cell-depleted T cells, or T cells were the source of the cDNA or gDNA that made up the material.

Original processing notes: Reference gene primer amplification gave estimated nucleated cell counts. TCRdb's table, derived via immunoSEQ multiplex PCR, lists solely in-frame clones and lacks some. V and J calls and clone size are as listed in that table; D and trimming were resolved from the DNA. The sample lists around 90,000 clones; under 90% were seen once. The source is a human donor in a cohort sampled during active COVID-19. Sequencing was performed on peripheral blood.

In nucleotides, the CDR3 is TGTGCCAGCAGTTTACTTCCAGATACGCAGTATTTT. The encoded protein is CASSLLPDTQYF. The rearrangement links TRBV28 to TRBJ2-3; D unresolved. This CDR3 contains 12 residues. Trimming took off 2 bases at V and 4 bases at J, with 4 bases between the two ends. The V gene's germline CDR1 is MDHEN and CDR2 SYDVKM.